This T cell receptor (beta chain) derives from a study of human T cells and chemical hapten exposure. CDR1 and CDR2 from the germline V gene are MNHEY and SVGAGI. The CDR3 contains 14 residues. V was cut by 6 bases and J by 1 base, with 13 bases left in between. Time point defined: patch test 1, 2 weeks after DPC sensitization. Treatment of the sample: therapeutic diphenylcyclopropenone sensitization with weekly scalp DPC. In TCRdb, the RACE reads were re-called with MiXCR into one record per CDR3 protein. Of 300,000 to 350,000 distinct CDR3 sequences listed, roughly 6.9% are singletons. This chain links TRBV6-5 with TRBJ2-7, with D possibly called TRBD1 or TRBD2 (5 bases each). The sequence was obtained from a woman aged 18 to 35 with alopecia areata. Some clones in this sample may be carry-over from other donors' samples. The sequencing here drew on whole blood, taken in connection with sensitization to the hapten diphenylcyclopropenone (DPC). The CDR3 DNA reads as TGTGCCAGCAGGAGAGACAGACTATCCTACGAGCAGTACTTC. Encoded protein: CASRRDRLSYEQYF.